This T cell receptor beta chain was retrieved from a study of CD8 T cells in Susac syndrome. Study outcomes and limitations: A relatively small number of individuals underwent TCR sequencing and HLA analysis.

The authors carried out high-throughput sequencing of TCR beta. They applied it to CD8+ and CD4+ T cells obtained from blood. Controls matched for age and sex were healthy donors. The CDR3 is made up of 13 amino acids. The V end was cut by 0 bases, the J end by 7 bases, with 10 bases between. Germline assignment: CDR1 SGHRS and CDR2 YFSETQ. RNA totalling roughly 0.45 to 1 ug underwent reverse transcription with random hexamers. Coverage of TCR beta CDR3 amplification by immunoSEQ multiplex PCR extended to 54 Vbeta and 13 Jbeta. Using its own MiXCR run on the immunoSEQ multiplex PCR reads, TCRdb lists one record per CDR3 protein. Of more than 150,000 distinct CDR3 sequences in the sample, 92% were seen once. On this clonotype itself: The antigen is not known.

This TCR derives from a human donor in good health. The sample comprised CD4+ T cells from PBMCs. The J gene is TRBJ1-2, the V gene TRBV5-1, with D unclear. CDR3 DNA: TGCGCCAGCAGCTTGGACGCCTCTCGTGGCTACACCTTC. Translated: CASSLDASRGYTF.